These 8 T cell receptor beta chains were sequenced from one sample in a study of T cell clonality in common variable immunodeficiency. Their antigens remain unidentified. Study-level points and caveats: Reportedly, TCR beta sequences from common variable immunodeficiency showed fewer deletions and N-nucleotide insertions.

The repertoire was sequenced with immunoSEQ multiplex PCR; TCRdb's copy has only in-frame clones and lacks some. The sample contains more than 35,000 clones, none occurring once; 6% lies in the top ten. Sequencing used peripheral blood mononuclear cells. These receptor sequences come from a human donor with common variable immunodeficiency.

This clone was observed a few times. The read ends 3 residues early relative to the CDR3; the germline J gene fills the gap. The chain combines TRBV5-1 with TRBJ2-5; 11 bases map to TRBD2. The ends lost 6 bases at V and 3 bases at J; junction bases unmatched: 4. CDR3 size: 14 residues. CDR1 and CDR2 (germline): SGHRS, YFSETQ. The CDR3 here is CASNWGLAEETQYF. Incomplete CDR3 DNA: TGCGCCAGCAATTGGGGACTAGCGGAAGAGACC. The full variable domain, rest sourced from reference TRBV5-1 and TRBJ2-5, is KAGVTQTPRYLIKTRGQQVTLSCSPISGHRSVSWYQQTPGQGLQFLFEYFSETQRNKGNFPGRFSGRQFSNSRSEMNVSTLELGDSALYLCASNWGLAEETQYFGPGTRLLVL.

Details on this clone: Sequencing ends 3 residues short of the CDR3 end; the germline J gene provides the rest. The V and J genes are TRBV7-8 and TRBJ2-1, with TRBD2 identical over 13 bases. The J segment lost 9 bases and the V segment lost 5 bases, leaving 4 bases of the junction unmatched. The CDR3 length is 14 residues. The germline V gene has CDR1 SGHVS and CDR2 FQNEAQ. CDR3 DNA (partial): TGTGCCAGCAGCCGAAGACTAGCGGGAGGTGAG. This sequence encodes CASSRRLAGGE. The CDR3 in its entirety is CASSRRLAGGEQFF.

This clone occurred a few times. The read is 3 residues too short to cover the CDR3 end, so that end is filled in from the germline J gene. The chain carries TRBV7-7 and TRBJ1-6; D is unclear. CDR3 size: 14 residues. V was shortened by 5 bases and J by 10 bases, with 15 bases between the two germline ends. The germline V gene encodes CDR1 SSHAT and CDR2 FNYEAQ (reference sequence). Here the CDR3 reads CASSPSPGGSPLHF. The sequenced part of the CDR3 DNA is TGTGCCAGCAGCCCTTCCCCCGGCGGATCACCC.

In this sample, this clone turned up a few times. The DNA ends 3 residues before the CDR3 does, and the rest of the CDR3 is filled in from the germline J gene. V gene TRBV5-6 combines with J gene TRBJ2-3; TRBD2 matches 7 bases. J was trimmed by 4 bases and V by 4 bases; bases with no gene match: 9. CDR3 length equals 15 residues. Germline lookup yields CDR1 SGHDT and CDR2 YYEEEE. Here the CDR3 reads CASSNRDYQADTQYF. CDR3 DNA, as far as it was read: TGTGCCAGCAGCAACCGGGACTATCAGGCAGATACG.

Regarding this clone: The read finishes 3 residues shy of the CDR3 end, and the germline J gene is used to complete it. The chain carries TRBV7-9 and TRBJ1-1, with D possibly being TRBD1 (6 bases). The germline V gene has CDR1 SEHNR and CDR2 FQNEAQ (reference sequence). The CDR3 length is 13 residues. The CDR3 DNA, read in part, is TGTGCCAGCAGCTTAGGGGCCGAGGGGGTG. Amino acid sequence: CASSLGAEGV. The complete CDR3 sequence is CASSLGAEGVAFF.

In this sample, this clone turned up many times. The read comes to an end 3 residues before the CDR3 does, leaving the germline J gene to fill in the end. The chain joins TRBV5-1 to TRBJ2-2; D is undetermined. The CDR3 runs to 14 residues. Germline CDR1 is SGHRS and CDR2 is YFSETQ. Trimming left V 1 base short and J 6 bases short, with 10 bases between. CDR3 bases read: TGCGCCAGCAGCTTGTGGGCAGGATCCGGGGAG. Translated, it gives CASSLWAGSGE. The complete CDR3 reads CASSLWAGSGELFF.

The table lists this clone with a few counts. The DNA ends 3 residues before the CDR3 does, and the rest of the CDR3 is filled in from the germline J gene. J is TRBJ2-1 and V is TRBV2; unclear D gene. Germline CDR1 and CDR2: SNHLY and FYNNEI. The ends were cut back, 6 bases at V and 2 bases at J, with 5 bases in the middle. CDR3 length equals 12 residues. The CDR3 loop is CASRPAYNEQFF. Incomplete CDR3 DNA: TGTGCCAGCAGACCGGCCTACAATGAG. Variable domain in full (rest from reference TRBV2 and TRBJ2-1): EPEVTQTPSHQVTQMGQEVILRCVPISNHLYFYWYRQILGQKVEFLVSFYNNEISEKSEIFDDQFSVERPDGSNFTLKIRSTKLEDSAMYFCASRPAYNEQFFGPGTRLTVL.

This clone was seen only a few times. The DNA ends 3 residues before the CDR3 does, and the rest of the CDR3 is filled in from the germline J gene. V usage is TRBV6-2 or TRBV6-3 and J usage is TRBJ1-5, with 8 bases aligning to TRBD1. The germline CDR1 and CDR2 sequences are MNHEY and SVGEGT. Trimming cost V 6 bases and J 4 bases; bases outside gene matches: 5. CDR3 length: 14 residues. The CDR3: CASRTTGGNQPQHF. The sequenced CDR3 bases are TGTGCCAGCAGAACCACAGGGGGGAATCAGCCC.